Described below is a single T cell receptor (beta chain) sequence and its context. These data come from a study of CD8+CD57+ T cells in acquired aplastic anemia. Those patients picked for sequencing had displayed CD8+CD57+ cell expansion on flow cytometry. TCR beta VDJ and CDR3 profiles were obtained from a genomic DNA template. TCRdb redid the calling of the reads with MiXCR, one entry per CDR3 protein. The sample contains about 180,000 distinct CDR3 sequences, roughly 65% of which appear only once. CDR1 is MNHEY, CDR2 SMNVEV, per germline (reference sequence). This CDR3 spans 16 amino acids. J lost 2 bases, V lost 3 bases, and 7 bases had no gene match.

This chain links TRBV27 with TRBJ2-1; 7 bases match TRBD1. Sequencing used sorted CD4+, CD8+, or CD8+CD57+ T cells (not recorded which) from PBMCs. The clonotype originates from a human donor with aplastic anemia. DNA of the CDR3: TGTGCCAGCAGTTTGAGAGACAGGGAACCCTACAATGAGCAGTTCTTC. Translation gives CASSLRDREPYNEQFF.